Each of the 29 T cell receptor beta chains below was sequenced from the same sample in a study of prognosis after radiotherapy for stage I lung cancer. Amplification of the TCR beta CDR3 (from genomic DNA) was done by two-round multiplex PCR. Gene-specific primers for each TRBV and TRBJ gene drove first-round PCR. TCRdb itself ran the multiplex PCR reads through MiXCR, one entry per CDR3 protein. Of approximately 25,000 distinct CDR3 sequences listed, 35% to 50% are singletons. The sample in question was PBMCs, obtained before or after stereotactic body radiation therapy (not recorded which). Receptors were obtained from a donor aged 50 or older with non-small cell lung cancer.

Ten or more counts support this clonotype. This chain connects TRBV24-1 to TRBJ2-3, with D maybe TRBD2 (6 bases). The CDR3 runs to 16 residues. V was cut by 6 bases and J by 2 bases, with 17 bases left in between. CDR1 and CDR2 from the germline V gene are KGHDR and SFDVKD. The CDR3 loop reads CATSNPRGGTTDTQYF. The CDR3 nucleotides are TGTGCCACCAGTAACCCGCGGGGCGGGACCACAGATACGCAGTATTTT.

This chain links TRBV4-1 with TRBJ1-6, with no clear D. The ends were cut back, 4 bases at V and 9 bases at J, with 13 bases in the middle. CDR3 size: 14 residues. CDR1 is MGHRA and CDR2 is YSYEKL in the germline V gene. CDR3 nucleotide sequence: TGCGCCAGCAGCCCCGTTGGAATGGCTTCACCCCTCCACTTT. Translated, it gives CASSPVGMASPLHF.

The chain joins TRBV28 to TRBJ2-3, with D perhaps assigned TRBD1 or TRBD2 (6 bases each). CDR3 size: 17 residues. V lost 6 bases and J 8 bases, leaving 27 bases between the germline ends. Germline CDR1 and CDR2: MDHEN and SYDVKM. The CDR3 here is CASRTLGGPATEGTQYF. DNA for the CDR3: TGTGCCAGCAGAACCCTCGGGGGCCCAGCTACGGAGGGTACGCAGTATTTT. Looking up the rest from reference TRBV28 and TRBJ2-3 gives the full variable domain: DVKVTQSSRYLVKRTGEKVFLECVQDMDHENMFWYRQDPGLGLRLIYFSYDVKMKEKGDIPEGYSVSREKKERFSLILESASTNQTSMYLCASRTLGGPATEGTQYFGPGTRLTVL.

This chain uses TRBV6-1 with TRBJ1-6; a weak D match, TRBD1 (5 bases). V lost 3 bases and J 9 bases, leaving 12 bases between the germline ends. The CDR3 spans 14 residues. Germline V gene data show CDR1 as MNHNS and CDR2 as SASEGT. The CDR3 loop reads CASSEQGLISPLHF. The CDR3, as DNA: TGTGCCAGCAGTGAGCAGGGACTTATTTCACCCCTCCACTTT.

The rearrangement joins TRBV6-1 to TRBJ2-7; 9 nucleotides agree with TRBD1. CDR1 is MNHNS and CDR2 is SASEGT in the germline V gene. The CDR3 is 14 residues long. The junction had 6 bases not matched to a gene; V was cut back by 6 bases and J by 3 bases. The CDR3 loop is CASSREGQGYEQYF. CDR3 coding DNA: TGTGCCAGCAGCCGCGAGGGACAGGGCTACGAGCAGTACTTC.

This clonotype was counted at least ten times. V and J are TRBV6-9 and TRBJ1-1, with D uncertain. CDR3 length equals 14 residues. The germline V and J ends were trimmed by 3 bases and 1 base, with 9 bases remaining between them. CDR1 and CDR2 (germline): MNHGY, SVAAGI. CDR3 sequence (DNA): TGTGCCAGCAGTTACTGGACGGAGAACACTGAAGCTTTCTTT. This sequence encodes CASSYWTENTEAFF.

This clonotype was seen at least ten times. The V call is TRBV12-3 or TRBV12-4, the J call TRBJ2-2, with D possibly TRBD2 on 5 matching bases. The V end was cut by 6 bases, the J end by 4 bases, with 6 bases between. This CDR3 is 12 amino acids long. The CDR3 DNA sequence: TGTGCCAGCAGCACTAGCACCGGGGAGCTGTTTTTT. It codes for CASSTSTGELFF.

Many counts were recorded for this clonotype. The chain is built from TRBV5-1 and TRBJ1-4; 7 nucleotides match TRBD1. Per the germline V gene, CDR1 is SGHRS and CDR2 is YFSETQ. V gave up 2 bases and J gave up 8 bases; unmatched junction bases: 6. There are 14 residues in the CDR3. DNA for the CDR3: TGCGCCAGCAGCTTTTCCAGGGGGAACGAAAAACTGTTTTTT. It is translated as CASSFSRGNEKLFF.

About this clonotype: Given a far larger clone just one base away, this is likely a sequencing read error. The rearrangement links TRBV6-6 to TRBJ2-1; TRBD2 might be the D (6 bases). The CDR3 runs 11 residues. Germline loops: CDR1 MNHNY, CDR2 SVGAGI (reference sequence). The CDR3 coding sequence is TGTTCCAGCAGTTACCTAGCGGAGCAGTTCTTC. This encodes CSSSYLAEQFF.

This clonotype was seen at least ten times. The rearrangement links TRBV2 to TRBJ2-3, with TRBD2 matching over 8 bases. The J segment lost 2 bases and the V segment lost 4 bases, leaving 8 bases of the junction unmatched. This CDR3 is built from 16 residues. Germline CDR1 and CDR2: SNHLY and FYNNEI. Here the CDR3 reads CASSGQLAAYTDTQYF. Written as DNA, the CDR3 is TGTGCCAGCAGTGGGCAACTAGCGGCCTACACAGATACGCAGTATTTT.

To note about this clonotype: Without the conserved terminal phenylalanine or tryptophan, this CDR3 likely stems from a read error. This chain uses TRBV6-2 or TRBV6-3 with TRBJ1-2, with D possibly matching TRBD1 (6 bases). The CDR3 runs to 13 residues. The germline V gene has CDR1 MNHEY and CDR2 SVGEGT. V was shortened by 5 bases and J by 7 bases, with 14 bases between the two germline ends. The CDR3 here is CASSESGVCGYTV. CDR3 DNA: TGTGCCAGCAGTGAATCAGGGGTCTGTGGCTACACCGTC.

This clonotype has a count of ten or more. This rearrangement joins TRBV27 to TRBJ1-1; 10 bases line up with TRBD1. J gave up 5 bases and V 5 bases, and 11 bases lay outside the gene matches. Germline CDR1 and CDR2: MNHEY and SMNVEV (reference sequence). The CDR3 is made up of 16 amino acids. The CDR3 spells CASSPGQGVRVTEAFF. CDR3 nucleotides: TGTGCCAGCAGTCCAGGACAGGGGGTGAGGGTAACTGAAGCTTTCTTT.

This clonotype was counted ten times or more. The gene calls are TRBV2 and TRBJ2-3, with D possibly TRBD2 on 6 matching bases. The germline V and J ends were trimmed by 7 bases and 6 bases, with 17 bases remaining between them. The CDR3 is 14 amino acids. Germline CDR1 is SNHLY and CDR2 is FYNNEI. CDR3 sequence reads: CASMANSGTDTQYF. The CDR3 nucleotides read TGTGCCAGCATGGCGAATAGCGGTACGGATACGCAGTATTTT.

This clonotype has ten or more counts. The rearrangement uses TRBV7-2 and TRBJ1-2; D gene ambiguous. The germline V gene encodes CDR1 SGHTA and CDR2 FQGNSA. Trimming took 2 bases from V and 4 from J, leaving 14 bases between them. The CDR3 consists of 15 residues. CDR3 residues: CASSLYDAGSYGYTF. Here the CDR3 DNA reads TGTGCCAGCAGCTTATATGACGCGGGGAGCTATGGCTACACCTTC.

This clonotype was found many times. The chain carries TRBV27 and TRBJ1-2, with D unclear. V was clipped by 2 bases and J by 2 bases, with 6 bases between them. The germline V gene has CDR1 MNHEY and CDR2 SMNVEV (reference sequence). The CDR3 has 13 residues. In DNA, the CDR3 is TGTGCCAGCAGTTTAGGATGGAACTATGGCTACACCTTC. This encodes CASSLGWNYGYTF.

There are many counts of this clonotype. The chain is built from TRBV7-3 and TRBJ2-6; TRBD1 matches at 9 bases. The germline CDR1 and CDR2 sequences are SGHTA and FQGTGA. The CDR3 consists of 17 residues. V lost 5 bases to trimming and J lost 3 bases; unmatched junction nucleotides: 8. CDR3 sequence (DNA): TGTGCCAGCAGCGCCCGGGACAGGGAGTATGGGGCCAACGTCCTGACTTTC. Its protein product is CASSARDREYGANVLTF.

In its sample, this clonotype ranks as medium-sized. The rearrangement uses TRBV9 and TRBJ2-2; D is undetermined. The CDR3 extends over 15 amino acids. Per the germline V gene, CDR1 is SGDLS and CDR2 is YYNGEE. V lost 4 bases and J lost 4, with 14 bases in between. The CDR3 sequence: CASSQTSYLTGELFF. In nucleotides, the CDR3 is TGTGCCAGCAGCCAGACTTCCTACCTCACCGGGGAGCTGTTTTTT.

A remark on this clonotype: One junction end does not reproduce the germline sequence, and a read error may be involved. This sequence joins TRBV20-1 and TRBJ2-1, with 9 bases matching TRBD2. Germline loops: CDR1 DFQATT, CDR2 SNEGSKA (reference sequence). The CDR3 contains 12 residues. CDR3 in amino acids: CSPSGDRAEQFF. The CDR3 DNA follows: TGCAGTCCTAGCGGGGACCGCGCTGAGCAGTTCTTC.

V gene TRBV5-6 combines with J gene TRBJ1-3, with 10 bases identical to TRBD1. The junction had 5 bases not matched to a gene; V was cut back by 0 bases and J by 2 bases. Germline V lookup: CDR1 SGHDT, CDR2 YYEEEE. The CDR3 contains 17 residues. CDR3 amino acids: CASSLEGQGWPGNTIYF. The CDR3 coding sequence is TGTGCCAGCAGCTTGGAGGGACAGGGGTGGCCTGGAAACACCATATATTTT. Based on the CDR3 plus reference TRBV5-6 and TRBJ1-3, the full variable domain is DAGVTQSPTHLIKTRGQQVTLRCSPKSGHDTVSWYQQALGQGPQFIFQYYEEEERQRGNFPDRFSGHQFPNYSSELNVNALLLGDSALYLCASSLEGQGWPGNTIYFGEGSWLTVV.

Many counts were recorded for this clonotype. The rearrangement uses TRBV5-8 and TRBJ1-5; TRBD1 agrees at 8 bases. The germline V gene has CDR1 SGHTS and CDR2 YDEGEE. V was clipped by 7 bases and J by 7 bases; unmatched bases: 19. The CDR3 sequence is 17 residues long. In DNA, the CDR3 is TGTGCCAGCGGTGGAAATACAGGGGGAGGTACGGGGCAGCCCCAGCATTTT. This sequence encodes CASGGNTGGGTGQPQHF.

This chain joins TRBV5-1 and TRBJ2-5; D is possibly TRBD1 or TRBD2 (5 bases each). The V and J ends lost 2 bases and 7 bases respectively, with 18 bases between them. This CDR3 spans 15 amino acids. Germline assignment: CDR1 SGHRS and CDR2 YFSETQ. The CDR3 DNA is TGCGCCAGCAGCTTCGACACGGGACGAAAAGGGACCCAGTACTTC. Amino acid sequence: CASSFDTGRKGTQYF.

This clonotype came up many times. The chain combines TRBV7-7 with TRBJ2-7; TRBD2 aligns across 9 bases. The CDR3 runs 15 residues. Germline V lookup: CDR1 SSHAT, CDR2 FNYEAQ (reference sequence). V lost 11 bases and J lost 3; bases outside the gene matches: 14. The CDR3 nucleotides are TGTGCCCCCGGGGCGGGCGGCGGGAGGGTCTACGAGCAGTACTTC. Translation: CAPGAGGGRVYEQYF.

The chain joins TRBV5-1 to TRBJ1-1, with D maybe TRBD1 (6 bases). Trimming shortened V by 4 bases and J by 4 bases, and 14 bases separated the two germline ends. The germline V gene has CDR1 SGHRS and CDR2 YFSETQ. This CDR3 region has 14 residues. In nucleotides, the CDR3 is TGCGCCAGCAGCACCTTTGGACAGCTCACTGAAGCTTTCTTT. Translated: CASSTFGQLTEAFF.

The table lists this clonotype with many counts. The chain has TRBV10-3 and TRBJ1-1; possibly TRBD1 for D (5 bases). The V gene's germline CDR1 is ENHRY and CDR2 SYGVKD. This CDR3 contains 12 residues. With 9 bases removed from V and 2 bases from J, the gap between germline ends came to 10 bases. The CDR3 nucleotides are TGTGCCATTTCCAGGGAAAACACTGAAGCTTTCTTT. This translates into CAISRENTEAFF.

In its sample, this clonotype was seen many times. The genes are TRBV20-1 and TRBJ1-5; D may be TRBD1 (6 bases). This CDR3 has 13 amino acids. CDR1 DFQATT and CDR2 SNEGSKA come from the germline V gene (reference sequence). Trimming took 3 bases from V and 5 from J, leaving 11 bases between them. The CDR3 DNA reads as TGCAGTGCTAGCACACAGGGCGATCAGCCCCAGCATTTT. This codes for CSASTQGDQPQHF.

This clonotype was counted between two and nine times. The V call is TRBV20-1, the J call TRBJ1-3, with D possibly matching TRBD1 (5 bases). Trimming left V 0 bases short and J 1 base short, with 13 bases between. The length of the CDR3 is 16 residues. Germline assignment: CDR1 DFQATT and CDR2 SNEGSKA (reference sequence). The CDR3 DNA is TGCAGTGCTAGAGAACTCGGGGGGGTTTCTGGAAACACCATATATTTT. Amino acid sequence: CSARELGGVSGNTIYF.

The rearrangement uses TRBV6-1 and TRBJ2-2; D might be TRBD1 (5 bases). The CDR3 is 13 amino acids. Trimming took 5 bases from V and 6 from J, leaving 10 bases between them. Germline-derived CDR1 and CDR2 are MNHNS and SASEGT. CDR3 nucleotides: TGTGCCAGCAGTCCCCAGGGTTCCGGGGAGCTGTTTTTT. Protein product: CASSPQGSGELFF.

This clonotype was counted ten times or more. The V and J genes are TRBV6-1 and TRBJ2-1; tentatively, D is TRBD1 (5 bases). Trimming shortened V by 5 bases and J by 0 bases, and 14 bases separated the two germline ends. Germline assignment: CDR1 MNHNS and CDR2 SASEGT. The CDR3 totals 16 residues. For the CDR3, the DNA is TGTGCCAGCAGTTTCCAGCCAGGGTTCTCCTACAATGAGCAGTTCTTC. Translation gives CASSFQPGFSYNEQFF.

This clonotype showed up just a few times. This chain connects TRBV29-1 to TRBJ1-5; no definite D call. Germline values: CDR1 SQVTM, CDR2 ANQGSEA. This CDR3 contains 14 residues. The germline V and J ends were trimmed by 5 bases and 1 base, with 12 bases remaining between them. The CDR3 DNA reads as TGCAGCGTTTTAGTTTCAGGAAGCAATCAGCCCCAGCATTTT. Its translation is CSVLVSGSNQPQHF.